This TCR beta chain was identified in a study of regulatory T cells in long-lasting Graves disease. Construction of TCR beta libraries relied on iRepertoire HTBI primers and on Arm-PCR targeting CDR3 regions. Each CDR3 protein is one row after TCRdb ran MiXCR on the multiplex PCR reads. The sample records some 500,000 distinct CDR3 sequences, around 16% being singletons. This clonotype showed up many times. Its cognate antigen is unknown. General study points: When disease was persistent, TRBV28, TRBJ1-2 and TRBJ2-5 were the favored segments. Exclusively peripheral blood, rather than thyroid tissue, was studied. Because few samples were included, accuracy may have been lower.

Specified time point: newly diagnosed GD, antithyroid drugs for less than 3 months. After RNA was extracted from PBMCs, the TCR library was made from it. CDR1 and CDR2 (germline): SGHRS, YFSETQ. The CDR3 contains 15 residues. V shed 3 bases, J shed 2 bases, and the junction held 7 bases outside the gene matches. These same records also appear under a second study, on T cells in Graves' hyperthyroidism and ophthalmopathy. Turning to that study: Blood held most thyroid clonotypes expanded above 0.001 frequency.

This clonotype originated in a woman aged 40 to 65 with Graves disease. Sequenced here: peripheral blood mononuclear cells (PBMCs), sampled at new diagnosis, from a patient treated with antithyroid drugs. The chain couples TRBV5-1 to TRBJ2-7; 8 nucleotides align to TRBD2. The CDR3 bases are TGCGCCAGCAGCTCCGATAGCGGGGCTACCTACGAGCAGTACTTC. Its translation is CASSSDSGATYEQYF.